Below are 16 T cell receptor beta chains sequenced from a single sample in a study of Ad26.COV2.S vaccination and SARS-CoV-2 variants. The treatment denotes: over 15 received Ad26.COV2.S at low or high dose, single or two shots; 5 received placebo; per-sample allocation not given. Sampling was performed 63 days after the first vaccine or placebo injection. Profiling relied on immunoSEQ multiplex PCR, and the TCRdb table lists in-frame clones only, not all of them. The sample records under 300,000 clones, around 88% being singletons. The specimen comprised peripheral blood, sampled in a trial of Ad26.COV2.S vaccine versus placebo. All receptors derive from a person aged 18-65 years who received the Ad26.COV2.S COVID-19 vaccine or a placebo.

The V gene is TRBV12-3 or TRBV12-4, the J gene TRBJ2-1; no definite D call. Trimming stripped 3 bases from V and 7 bases from J, with 7 bases between. CDR3 length: 12 residues. The CDR3 nucleotides are TGTGCCAGCAGTTTGATCCGGAATGAGCAGTTCTTC. Translation gives CASSLIRNEQFF.

CDR3 residues: CASSEGANTEAFF. The CDR3 DNA sequence: TGTGCCAGCTCAGAAGGGGCGAACACTGAAGCTTTCTTT. The chain combines TRBV18 with TRBJ1-1; TRBD1 might be the D (5 bases). From germline, CDR1 is KGHSH and CDR2 LQKENI. CDR3 length equals 13 residues. Trimming cost V 5 bases and J 1 base, with 8 bases left between them.

This rearrangement joins TRBV9 to TRBJ2-3; D call uncertain. Germline V gives CDR1 SGDLS, CDR2 YYNGEE. This CDR3 contains 12 residues. V was shortened by 4 bases and J by 6 bases, with 9 bases between the two germline ends. This CDR3 reads CASSPGRDTQYF. CDR3 in DNA: TGTGCCAGCAGCCCAGGTAGGGATACGCAGTATTTT.

The chain links TRBV12-3 or TRBV12-4 to TRBJ2-1; weak D call: TRBD2 (6 bases). The germline V and J ends were trimmed by 10 bases and 5 bases, with 9 bases remaining between them. There are 11 residues in the CDR3. The CDR3 is CAIGGNNEQFF. The DNA of the CDR3 is TGTGCCATCGGGGGTAACAATGAGCAGTTCTTC.

This chain joins TRBV7-9 and TRBJ1-1; D unclear. The length of the CDR3 is 13 residues. Germline V gene sequence: CDR1 SEHNR, CDR2 FQNEAQ (reference sequence). V was trimmed by 7 bases and J by 10 bases, leaving 19 bases between them. The CDR3 spells CASTLEVMAPAFF. As DNA, the CDR3 is TGTGCCAGCACCCTTGAAGTGATGGCCCCAGCTTTCTTT.

The chain carries TRBV6-2 or TRBV6-3 and TRBJ2-1, with a tentative D call TRBD1 (6 bases). The CDR3 covers 14 residues. In germline, CDR1 is MNHEY, CDR2 SVGEGT. V dropped 5 bases and J dropped 3 bases, with 11 bases sitting between them. This chain's CDR3 is CASSLQGGYNEQFF. CDR3 DNA sequence: TGTGCCAGCAGTCTCCAAGGGGGCTACAATGAGCAGTTCTTC.

The CDR3 nucleotides read TGCGCCAGCAGCTTGGCAGGGCCCTTCTCCTACAATGAGCAGTTCTTC. It specifies CASSLAGPFSYNEQFF. The chain recombines TRBV5-1 with TRBJ2-1; TRBD1 might be the D (5 bases). The germline V gene encodes CDR1 SGHRS and CDR2 YFSETQ. The CDR3 loop spans 16 amino acids. Trimming stripped 0 bases from V and 0 bases from J, with 10 bases between. The whole variable domain, remainder taken from reference TRBV5-1 and TRBJ2-1, is KAGVTQTPRYLIKTRGQQVTLSCSPISGHRSVSWYQQTPGQGLQFLFEYFSETQRNKGNFPGRFSGRQFSNSRSEMNVSTLELGDSALYLCASSLAGPFSYNEQFFGPGTRLTVL.

The chain uses TRBV7-8 and TRBJ1-1, with TRBD1 matching over 7 bases. This CDR3 has 13 residues. Trimming removed 1 base from V and 9 bases from J; junction bases left unmatched: 5. Germline V lookup: CDR1 SGHVS, CDR2 FQNEAQ. The CDR3 sequence: CASSLVGGLKAFF. The CDR3 bases are TGTGCCAGCAGCTTAGTAGGGGGCCTCAAAGCTTTCTTT.

V gene TRBV21-1 combines with J gene TRBJ1-5. TRBV21-1 is a pseudogene locus. The CDR3 loop spans 11 amino acids. CDR3 nucleotide sequence: TGTGCCGTCGGGAGGTATCAGCCCCAGCATTTT. It specifies CAVGRYQPQHF.

V gene TRBV7-3 combines with J gene TRBJ2-6; either TRBD1 or TRBD2 may fit D (5 bases each). CDR1 is SGHTA, CDR2 FQGTGA, per germline. The CDR3 consists of 17 residues. The V and J ends lost 2 bases and 0 bases respectively, with 11 bases between them. CDR3 region: CASSLGGPTSGANVLTF. The CDR3 DNA sequence: TGTGCCAGCAGCTTAGGGGGTCCAACCTCTGGGGCCAACGTCCTGACTTTC.

This clone was seen only a few times. The V call is TRBV7-2, the J call TRBJ2-5, with D possibly matching TRBD2 (7 bases). Germline CDR1 reads SGHTA; CDR2 reads FQGNSA. V shed 2 bases and J shed 5 bases, with 21 bases lying between them. This CDR3 has 17 amino acids. The CDR3 DNA follows: TGTGCCAGCAGCTTATTTCCGCGGGGGCCCATGGGGGAGACCCAGTACTTC. Encoded protein: CASSLFPRGPMGETQYF.

Points on this clone: The junction departs from germline at one end; a sequencing error may be responsible. The rearrangement joins TRBV3-1 (or the pseudogene TRBV3-2) to TRBJ1-5; D gene uncertain. There are 12 residues in the CDR3. CDR1 and CDR2 (germline): LGHDT, YNNKEL (reference sequence). CDR3 nucleotides: TGTGCCAGCAGCCCTGGAAATCGGCCCCAGCATTTT. Protein: CASSPGNRPQHF.

This clone showed up just once. The chain carries TRBV4-3 and TRBJ2-7; possible D gene TRBD2, 5 bases. Germline V gives CDR1 LGHNA, CDR2 YSLEER. V was pared by 0 bases and J by 6 bases, with 15 bases between. This CDR3 region has 15 residues. CDR3 in amino acids: CASSQEGGRAAEQYF. CDR3 nucleotide sequence: TGCGCCAGCAGCCAAGAAGGCGGGCGAGCCGCCGAGCAGTACTTC.

The chain uses TRBV6-6 and TRBJ1-2; D is unresolved. CDR3 length equals 14 residues. Germline CDR1 MNHNY, CDR2 SVGAGI (reference sequence). Between the trimmed V and J ends, which lost 8 bases and 0 bases, there was a span of 13 bases. As DNA, the CDR3 is TGTGCCAGCCGCCGGGCCGAAGCTAACTATGGCTACACCTTC. This sequence encodes CASRRAEANYGYTF.

The chain carries TRBV27 and TRBJ1-2; D not certain. The germline gives CDR1 MNHEY, CDR2 SMNVEV (reference sequence). V was pared by 5 bases and J by 8 bases, with 15 bases between. The CDR3 totals 13 residues. CDR3 amino acids: CASSPSGSGGYTF. For the CDR3, the DNA is TGTGCCAGCAGTCCCTCTGGATCGGGCGGCTACACCTTC.

This rearrangement joins TRBV2 to TRBJ1-2, with D perhaps matching TRBD1 (6 bases). The CDR3 runs 13 residues. V lost 5 bases and J lost 4, with 11 bases in between. CDR1 is SNHLY, CDR2 FYNNEI, per germline. CDR3 sequence: CASSPQGGYGYTF. The DNA of the CDR3 is TGTGCCAGCAGTCCACAGGGAGGCTATGGCTACACCTTC. Variable domain in full (rest from reference TRBV2 and TRBJ1-2): EPEVTQTPSHQVTQMGQEVILRCVPISNHLYFYWYRQILGQKVEFLVSFYNNEISEKSEIFDDQFSVERPDGSNFTLKIRSTKLEDSAMYFCASSPQGGYGYTFGSGTRLTVV.